The source of this T cell receptor beta chain is a study of T cell repertoires in cytomegalovirus infection. This clonotype has ten or more counts. This CDR3 has 20 residues. The V gene's germline CDR1 is KGHSH and CDR2 LQKENI. With 0 bases removed from V and 3 bases from J, the gap between germline ends came to 24 bases. TCRdb passed the reads through MiXCR, listing each CDR3 protein once. This sample has roughly 720,000 distinct CDR3 sequences, with about 40% found just once. The gene calls are TRBV18 and TRBJ2-1; a weak D match, TRBD2 (5 bases). This clonotype was obtained from a human donor in good health (CMV status not recorded). Some clones in this sample may be carry-over from other donors' samples. Source material: PBMCs. CDR3 loop: CASSPPKDLGSSTRYNEQFF. CDR3 DNA: TGTGCCAGCTCACCACCCAAAGATTTAGGTTCTAGCACACGCTACAATGAGCAGTTCTTC.